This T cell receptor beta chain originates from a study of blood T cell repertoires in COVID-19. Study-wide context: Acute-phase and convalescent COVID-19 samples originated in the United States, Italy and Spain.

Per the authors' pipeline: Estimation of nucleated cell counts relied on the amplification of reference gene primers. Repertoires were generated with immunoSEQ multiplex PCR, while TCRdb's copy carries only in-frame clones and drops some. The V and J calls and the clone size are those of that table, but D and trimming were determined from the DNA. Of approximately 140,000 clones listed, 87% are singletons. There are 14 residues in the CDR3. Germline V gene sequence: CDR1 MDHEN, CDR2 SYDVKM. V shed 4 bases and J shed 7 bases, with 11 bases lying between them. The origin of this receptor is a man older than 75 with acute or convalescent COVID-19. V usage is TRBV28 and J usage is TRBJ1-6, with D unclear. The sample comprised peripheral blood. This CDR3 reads CASSSTGLNSPLHF. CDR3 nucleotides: TGTGCCAGCAGTTCCACGGGGTTGAATTCACCCCTCCACTTT. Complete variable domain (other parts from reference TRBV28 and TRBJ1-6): DVKVTQSSRYLVKRTGEKVFLECVQDMDHENMFWYRQDPGLGLRLIYFSYDVKMKEKGDIPEGYSVSREKKERFSLILESASTNQTSMYLCASSSTGLNSPLHFGNGTRLTVT.